This entry concerns a single T cell receptor (beta chain). This clonotype was counted many times. The specificity of this receptor is unknown. The sample holds no much larger clone one base away, and base qualities are not on file. From cysteine to phenylalanine, the CDR3 is 13 amino acids long. Just CDR3 DNA is preserved here, 39 bases in frame from base 1. At the junction V is shortened by 1 base and J by 8 bases, with 6 bases in between. CDR1 and CDR2 are drawn from the germline V gene: MNHNS, SASEGT. Graves' hyperthyroidism was defined as stable when no progression to ophthalmopathy occurred over 18 months of follow-up. Hyperthyroidism patients were newly diagnosed, with disease duration under 2 months, and aged 18 to 65 years. Any patient with an uncontrolled infection, another autoimmune disease, pregnancy or lactation was excluded. Diagnoses relied on clinical symptoms, serum thyroxine and TRAb, thyroid ultrasound and orbital computed tomography. Total RNA was extracted using Trizol reagent, and RNA quality was assessed on an Agilent 2100 Bioanalyzer.

This sample stems from a study of T cells in Graves' hyperthyroidism and ophthalmopathy (dated by TCRdb to between 2018 and 2021). With respect to the entire study: To identify distinguishing TCR V-J signatures, a discovery cohort of about 100 patients was used, comprising 43 with Graves' ophthalmopathy and around 60 with stable Graves' hyperthyroidism. Prospective prediction of ophthalmopathy was tested in an independent validation cohort of 18 to 20 hyperthyroidism patients and 17 patients who later progressed to ophthalmopathy. The 100 discovery patients were divided at random into training and test sets in a 7:3 ratio. In more than five Graves' hyperthyroidism patients, the study also compared T-cell repertoires from thyroid tissue with T-cell repertoires from blood. Following sampling, methimazole starting at 30 mg daily was given to hyperthyroidism patients, and high-dose intravenous methylprednisolone was given to ophthalmopathy patients. According to the paper, TCR Vbeta CDR3 sequencing was carried out on 135 peripheral blood samples, which came from approximately 41 ophthalmopathy, under 85 hyperthyroidism and 17 progressor patients. Results and caveats for the whole study, not just this receptor: During validation, the model predicted progression to ophthalmopathy a median of around 6 months ahead of onset, with more than 60% sensitivity and about 75% specificity. Sample size was not statistically predetermined, and blinding of investigators to group allocation was not performed. In cross-validation, a model built on a 13 V-J signature told ophthalmopathy apart from stable hyperthyroidism with under 90% sensitivity and roughly 81% specificity, and in testing the same model reached 80%/75%. Most expanded thyroid clonotypes (frequency above 0.001) were also detected in blood, suggesting blood repertoires may reflect thyroid immune responses.

The TCR beta CDR3 regions were amplified from the RNA transcripts. The TCR CDR3 was subjected to a first round of RT-PCR using the HTBI primer set and the Qiagen OneStep RT-PCR kit. Libraries were constructed in a second round of multiplex PCR, after which size selection and purification were carried out. Sequencing of the libraries was done on an Illumina HiSeq2000 using paired-end 100 bp reads. On the study's bioinformatics: Raw data were processed with SOAPnuke, discarding reads with adapters, uncalled bases, mean Phred below 15, or no exact constant-primer or identifier match. High-quality paired reads were merged using COPE v1.2.5, and each unique nucleotide sequence was defined as a clonotype. MiTCR v1.1 was used to align the clonotypes against IMGT TRBV, TRBD and TRBJ reference segments. The analysis included only V-J combinations with a frequency above 0.0001, which together covered 99.2% of the repertoires. The TCS score was defined as F50 (clonal expansion) divided by E x V (chaos), with BLOSUM62-based TCRdist calculated between CDR3 peptides within each V-J. Welch's t-statistics and random forest reduced around 550 V-J features to under 15, which were used in a naive Bayes classifier (R e1071). The Morisita-Horn index was used to measure how similar the thyroid and blood repertoires were. TCRdb reprocessed the public reads (quality trimming at Q25 with fastp, clone calling with MiXCR) and kept in-frame beta chains. One record per CDR3 amino acid sequence lists the most common genes and DNA. The V and J calls were not made by the authors but by TCRdb's processing. This sample comprises more than 40,000 distinct CDR3 sequences, roughly 49% of them detected only once. Together, the top ten hold around 32% of the sample.

The TCR originated in a woman aged 45-65 years with Graves' hyperthyroidism. In this chain, TRBV6-1 is recombined with TRBJ1-6; a tentative D call is TRBD1 (5 bases match). Sequenced material: peripheral blood or thyroid tissue (not recorded which). This receptor has the CDR3 CASSEEGDSPLHF. The sequence in DNA is TGTGCCAGCAGTGAAGAAGGGGATTCACCCCTCCACTTT.